The 23 T cell receptor beta chains in this list originate from one sample, sequenced in a study of early T cells in non-severe SARS-CoV-2 infection listed by TCRdb under 2021. Library prep was done by 5' RACE. TCRdb lists the instrument as NextSeq 500. The public reads were reanalyzed by TCRdb: fastp trimming at Q25, MiXCR alignment, in-frame beta chains only. Rows are unified per CDR3 protein, each entry keeping the most common DNA and genes. Recorded for this sample are about 55,000 distinct CDR3 sequences; 14% to 15% of them occurred a single time. Jointly, the top ten make up 10% of the sample. The sample consisted of whole blood, taken at baseline. Every receptor here comes from an adult who was a healthcare worker with PCR-confirmed SARS-CoV-2 infection or an uninfected control (not recorded which).

The rearrangement uses TRBV28 and TRBJ2-1, with D perhaps TRBD1 (6 bases). Germline V gene data show CDR1 as MDHEN and CDR2 as SYDVKM. V lost 6 bases to trimming and J lost 3 bases, with 12 bases between them. CDR3 size: 14 residues. This CDR3 reads CASSPDSYYNEQFF. CDR3 DNA sequence: TGTGCCAGCAGCCCGGACAGCTACTACAATGAGCAGTTCTTC.

J is TRBJ2-2 and V is TRBV28, with 7 bases lining up with TRBD1. The length of the CDR3 is 15 residues. Germline V lookup: CDR1 MDHEN, CDR2 SYDVKM. J was trimmed by 3 bases and V by 3 bases; bases with no gene match: 4. The CDR3 nucleotides are TGTGCCAGCAGTTTCCCGACAGGGTACACCGGGGAGCTGTTTTTT. It yields the protein CASSFPTGYTGELFF. Full variable domain (rest looked up from reference TRBV28 and TRBJ2-2): DVKVTQSSRYLVKRTGEKVFLECVQDMDHENMFWYRQDPGLGLRLIYFSYDVKMKEKGDIPEGYSVSREKKERFSLILESASTNQTSMYLCASSFPTGYTGELFFGEGSRLTVL.

At least ten counts were recorded for this clonotype. V usage is TRBV4-1 and J usage is TRBJ1-6; 7 bases are shared with TRBD1. Germline lookup yields CDR1 MGHRA and CDR2 YSYEKL. The CDR3 is 18 amino acids. V was clipped by 2 bases and J by 1 base; unmatched bases: 8. This chain's CDR3 is CASSQTPGQFSYNSPLHF. CDR3 DNA: TGCGCCAGCAGCCAAACCCCGGGACAGTTTTCCTATAATTCACCCCTCCACTTT.

At least ten counts were recorded for this clonotype. The chain is built from TRBV6-6 and TRBJ1-4; D remains ambiguous. This CDR3 has 10 amino acids. V was shortened by 9 bases and J by 7 bases, with 6 bases between the two germline ends. Germline assignment: CDR1 MNHNY and CDR2 SVGAGI (reference sequence). CDR3 nucleotide sequence: TGTGCCAGTGAGGGTGAAAAACTGTTTTTT. Its translation: CASEGEKLFF.

This clonotype was counted only a few times. This chain connects TRBV14 to TRBJ1-2; D is perhaps TRBD1 (6 bases). CDR3 length: 14 amino acids. V shed 0 bases and J shed 8 bases, with 13 bases lying between them. Germline values: CDR1 SGHDN, CDR2 FVKESK. CDR3 region: CASSQDPGARGYTF. The CDR3 coding sequence is TGTGCCAGCAGCCAAGATCCGGGGGCGAGAGGCTACACCTTC. Filled out from reference TRBV14 and TRBJ1-2, the complete variable domain reads EAGVTQFPSHSVIEKGQTVTLRCDPISGHDNLYWYRRVMGKEIKFLLHFVKESKQDESGMPNNRFLAERTGGTYSTLKVQPAELEDSGVYFCASSQDPGARGYTFGSGTRLTVV.

The table lists this clonotype with a few counts. The rearrangement links TRBV3-1 to TRBJ1-2; possibly TRBD1 for D (5 bases). The CDR3 loop spans 15 amino acids. Germline-derived CDR1 and CDR2 are LGHDT and YNNKEL (reference sequence). V lost 0 bases and J 6 bases, leaving 14 bases between the germline ends. This CDR3 is CASSQDRAGMNGYTF. The CDR3 coding sequence is TGTGCCAGCAGCCAAGATAGGGCAGGGATGAATGGCTACACCTTC.

This clonotype was counted between two and nine times. The gene calls are TRBV7-9 and TRBJ2-5, with 15 bases identical to TRBD2. The CDR3 loop spans 18 amino acids. The germline V gene has CDR1 SEHNR and CDR2 FQNEAQ (reference sequence). J gave up 4 bases and V 0 bases, and 6 bases lay outside the gene matches. The DNA for the CDR3 is TGTGCCAGCAGCTTAGCCAGGACTAGCGGGAGGGGCCGAGAGACCCAGTACTTC. Protein sequence: CASSLARTSGRGRETQYF.

This chain uses TRBV24-1 with TRBJ1-2, with a tentative D call TRBD1 (5 bases). The CDR3 has 15 residues. Per germline, CDR1 KGHDR and CDR2 SFDVKD. V lost 4 bases to trimming and J lost 4 bases, with 15 bases between them. The CDR3 DNA follows: TGTGCCACCAGTGAGGAACCGGGACCGGTCTATGGCTACACCTTC. It translates to CATSEEPGPVYGYTF.

This clonotype was counted at least ten times. V gene TRBV29-1 combines with J gene TRBJ1-2; D is uncertain. This CDR3 is built from 13 residues. Trimming removed 3 bases at V and 12 bases at J, with 20 bases between. Per germline, CDR1 SQVTM and CDR2 ANQGSEA. The CDR3 DNA reads TGCAGCGTTGATCGGGAGCCCGGGCGGTCCAACACCTTC. It translates to CSVDREPGRSNTF.

The V and J genes are TRBV14 and TRBJ1-1, with TRBD1 as a possible D gene (6 bases). Trimming left V 0 bases short and J 5 bases short, with 13 bases between. CDR1 and CDR2 from the germline V gene are SGHDN and FVKESK. This CDR3 has 15 residues. The CDR3 sequence is CASSQDLVRGTEAFF. The DNA for the CDR3 is TGTGCCAGCAGCCAAGATTTGGTAAGGGGGACTGAAGCTTTCTTT.

This clonotype was observed many times. The chain couples TRBV10-3 to TRBJ2-7, with TRBD1 matching over 7 bases. The V gene end was trimmed by 4 bases and the J gene end by 3 bases; junction bases not matched to a gene: 15. Germline V gene data show CDR1 as ENHRY and CDR2 as SYGVKD. CDR3 length equals 17 residues. The CDR3 region is CAISALRQGERGYEQYF. CDR3 DNA sequence: TGTGCCATCAGTGCATTGCGACAGGGCGAACGGGGCTACGAGCAGTACTTC.

This clonotype was picked up a small number of times. J is TRBJ2-7 and V is TRBV4-1; D remains ambiguous. The CDR3 spans 13 residues. CDR1 and CDR2 (germline): MGHRA, YSYEKL. Trimming shortened V by 3 bases and J by 2 bases, and 8 bases separated the two germline ends. The DNA for the CDR3 is TGCGCCAGCAGCCAGAGTGAGGCCTACGAGCAGTACTTC. Translation gives CASSQSEAYEQYF.

The chain couples TRBV6-5 to TRBJ2-7, with 16 bases that match TRBD2. The CDR3 is 16 residues long. V shed 6 bases, J shed 4 bases, and the junction held 6 bases outside the gene matches. Germline V lookup: CDR1 MNHEY, CDR2 SVGAGI. The CDR3 reads CASRPGLAGGPYEQYF. In nucleotides, the CDR3 is TGTGCCAGCAGACCGGGACTAGCGGGAGGGCCGTACGAGCAGTACTTC.

This clonotype was observed at least ten times. The rearrangement uses TRBV7-6 and TRBJ2-1; maybe TRBD2 (6 bases). V lost 5 bases to trimming and J lost 15 bases, with 14 bases between them. The CDR3 is 11 amino acids. The germline V gene encodes CDR1 SGHVS and CDR2 FNYEAQ. The CDR3 nucleotides are TGTGCCAGCAGCCGGGGAGGCGCTCCGTTCTTC. Amino acid sequence: CASSRGGAPFF. The full variable domain, with the rest looked up from reference TRBV7-6 and TRBJ2-1, is GAGVSQSPRYKVTKRGQDVALRCDPISGHVSLYWYRQALGQGPEFLTYFNYEAQQDKSGLPNDRFSAERPEGSISTLTIQRTEQRDSAMYRCASSRGGAPFFGPGTRLTVL.

The gene calls are TRBV6-1 and TRBJ1-5, with D perhaps TRBD1 (5 bases). Germline-derived CDR1 and CDR2 are MNHNS and SASEGT. The CDR3 runs to 19 residues. V gave up 6 bases and J gave up 4 bases, with 28 bases separating them. The CDR3 DNA reads TGTGCCAGCAGACCTAGCTTGGGGGGGTTGAAATCGGTAAATCAGCCCCAGCATTTT. Amino acids: CASRPSLGGLKSVNQPQHF.

A few counts support this clonotype. The J gene is TRBJ2-7, the V gene TRBV6-1; TRBD1 might be the D (6 bases). Germline CDR1 reads MNHNS; CDR2 reads SASEGT. V shed 9 bases and J shed 1 base, with 13 bases lying between them. The CDR3 extends over 13 amino acids. CDR3 in DNA: TGTGCCAGTCACTGGACAGATTCCTACGAGCAGTACTTC. It encodes CASHWTDSYEQYF.

In its sample, this clonotype was seen many times. The chain recombines TRBV6-2 or TRBV6-3 with TRBJ2-1; possibly TRBD1 for D (5 bases). Germline V gene sequence: CDR1 MNHEY, CDR2 SVGEGT. This CDR3 contains 17 residues. Trimming shortened V by 0 bases and J by 3 bases, and 15 bases separated the two germline ends. The CDR3 here is CASSYSPGIGVYNEQFF. The CDR3 nucleotides are TGTGCCAGCAGTTACTCCCCAGGGATTGGGGTCTACAATGAGCAGTTCTTC.

The rearrangement links TRBV7-3 to TRBJ2-1, with TRBD1 matching over 8 bases. CDR3 size: 15 residues. Trimming at V came to 5 bases and at J to 3 bases, leaving 6 bases not matched to a gene. Germline CDR1 SGHTA, CDR2 FQGTGA. The DNA of the CDR3 is TGTGCCAGCAGCCGAGGACAGGGCGACTACAATGAGCAGTTCTTC. Residues: CASSRGQGDYNEQFF. Combining the CDR3 with reference TRBV7-3 and TRBJ2-1 gives the whole variable domain GAGVSQTPSNKVTEKGKYVELRCDPISGHTALYWYRQSLGQGPEFLIYFQGTGAADDSGLPNDRFFAVRPEGSVSTLKIQRTERGDSAVYLCASSRGQGDYNEQFFGPGTRLTVL.

This clonotype was counted only a few times. This chain joins TRBV7-9 and TRBJ1-6, with no clear D. V lost 1 base, J lost 13 bases, and 8 bases lay in between. This CDR3 region has 12 residues. Per the germline V gene, CDR1 is SEHNR and CDR2 is FQNEAQ (reference sequence). The CDR3 DNA follows: TGTGCCAGCAGCTTAGGGGCTTCGCCCCTCCACTTT. Encoded protein: CASSLGASPLHF.

This clonotype showed up just a few times. The chain has TRBV10-3 and TRBJ2-3; D might be TRBD1 or TRBD2, each matching 5 bases. V gave up 4 bases and J gave up 2 bases, with 7 bases separating them. Looked up from germline, CDR1 is ENHRY and CDR2 is SYGVKD. CDR3 size: 13 residues. CDR3 DNA: TGTGCCATCAGTGGGGACCCCACAGATACGCAGTATTTT. The encoded protein is CAISGDPTDTQYF.

The V call is TRBV5-1, the J call TRBJ2-2; the D gene is possibly TRBD2 (6 bases). Germline values: CDR1 SGHRS, CDR2 YFSETQ. Trimming shortened V by 7 bases and J by 0 bases, and 10 bases separated the two germline ends. The length of the CDR3 is 14 residues. In nucleotides, the CDR3 is TGCGCCAGCCAAAGCGGGTCGAACACCGGGGAGCTGTTTTTT. This sequence encodes CASQSGSNTGELFF.

This clonotype was picked up a small number of times. The V and J genes are TRBV12-3 or TRBV12-4 and TRBJ1-6; D gene ambiguous. This CDR3 is 11 amino acids long. Trimming took 6 bases from V and 10 from J, leaving 7 bases between them. CDR3 sequence: CASSTGSPLHF. The DNA of the CDR3 is TGTGCCAGCAGCACGGGGTCACCCCTCCACTTT.

This clonotype was recorded a few times. The chain has TRBV4-2 and TRBJ2-2; D gene uncertain. Germline CDR1 reads LGHNA; CDR2 reads YNFKEQ. The CDR3 loop spans 14 amino acids. Trimming shortened V by 0 bases and J by 6 bases, and 8 bases separated the two germline ends. This CDR3 is CASSQDDGPGELFF. CDR3 coding DNA: TGTGCCAGCAGCCAAGATGACGGCCCCGGGGAGCTGTTTTTT.